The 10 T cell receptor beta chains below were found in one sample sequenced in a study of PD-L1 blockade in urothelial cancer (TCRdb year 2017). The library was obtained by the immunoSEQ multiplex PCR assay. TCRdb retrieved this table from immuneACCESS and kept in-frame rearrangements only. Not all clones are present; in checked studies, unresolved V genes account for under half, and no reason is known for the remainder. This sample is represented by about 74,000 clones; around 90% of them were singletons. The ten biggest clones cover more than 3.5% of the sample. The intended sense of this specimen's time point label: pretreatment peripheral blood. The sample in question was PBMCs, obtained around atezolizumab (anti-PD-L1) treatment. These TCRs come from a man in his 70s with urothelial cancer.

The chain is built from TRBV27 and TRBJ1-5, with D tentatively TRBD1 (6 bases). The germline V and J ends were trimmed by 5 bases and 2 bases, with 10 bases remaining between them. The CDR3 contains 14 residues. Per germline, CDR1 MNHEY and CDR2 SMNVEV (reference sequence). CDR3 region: CASSPRTGNQPQHF. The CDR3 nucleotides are TGTGCCAGCAGTCCTCGGACAGGCAATCAGCCCCAGCATTTT.

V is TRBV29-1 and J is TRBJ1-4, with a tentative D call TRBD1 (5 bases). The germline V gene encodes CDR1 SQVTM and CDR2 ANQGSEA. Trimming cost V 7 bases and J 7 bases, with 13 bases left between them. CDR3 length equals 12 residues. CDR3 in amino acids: CSAGGRVEKLFF. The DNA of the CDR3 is TGCAGCGCCGGGGGTAGGGTTGAAAAACTGTTTTTT.

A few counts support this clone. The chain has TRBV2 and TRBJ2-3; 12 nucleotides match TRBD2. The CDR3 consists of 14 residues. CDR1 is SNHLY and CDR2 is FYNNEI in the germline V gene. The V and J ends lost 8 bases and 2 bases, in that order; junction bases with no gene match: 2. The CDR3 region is CASLAGGYTDTQYF. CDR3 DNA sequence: TGTGCCAGCCTAGCGGGAGGGTACACAGATACGCAGTATTTT.

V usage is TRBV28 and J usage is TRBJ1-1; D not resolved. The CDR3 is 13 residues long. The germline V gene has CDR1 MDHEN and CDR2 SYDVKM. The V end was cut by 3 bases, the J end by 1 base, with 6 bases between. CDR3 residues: CASSFRGNTEAFF. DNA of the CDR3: TGTGCCAGCAGTTTTCGGGGGAACACTGAAGCTTTCTTT.

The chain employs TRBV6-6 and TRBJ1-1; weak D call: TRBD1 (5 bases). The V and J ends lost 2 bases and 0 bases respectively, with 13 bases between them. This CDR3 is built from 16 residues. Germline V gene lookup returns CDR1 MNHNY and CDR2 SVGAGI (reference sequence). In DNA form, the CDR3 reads TGTGCCAGCAGTTACAAAGTCGGGGGGATGAACACTGAAGCTTTCTTT. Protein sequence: CASSYKVGGMNTEAFF.

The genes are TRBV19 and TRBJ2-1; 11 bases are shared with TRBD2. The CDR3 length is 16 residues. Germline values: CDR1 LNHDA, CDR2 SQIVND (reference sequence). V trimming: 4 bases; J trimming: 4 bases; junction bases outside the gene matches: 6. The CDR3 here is CASSTIAGGPYNEQFF. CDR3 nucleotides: TGTGCCAGTAGTACCATAGCGGGAGGGCCTTACAATGAGCAGTTCTTC.

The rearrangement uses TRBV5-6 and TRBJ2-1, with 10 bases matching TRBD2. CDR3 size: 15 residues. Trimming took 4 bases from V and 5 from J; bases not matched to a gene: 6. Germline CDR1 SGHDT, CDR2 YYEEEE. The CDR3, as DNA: TGTGCCAGCAGCGCGTACGGGACTAGCGACAATGAGCAGTTCTTC. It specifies CASSAYGTSDNEQFF.

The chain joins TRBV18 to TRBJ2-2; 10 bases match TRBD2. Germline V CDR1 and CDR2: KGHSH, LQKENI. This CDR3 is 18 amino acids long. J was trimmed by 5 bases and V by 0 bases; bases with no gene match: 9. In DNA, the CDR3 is TGTGCCAGCTCACCACCTGGGTCTCTAGCGGGAGTTACCGGGGAGCTGTTTTTT. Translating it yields CASSPPGSLAGVTGELFF.

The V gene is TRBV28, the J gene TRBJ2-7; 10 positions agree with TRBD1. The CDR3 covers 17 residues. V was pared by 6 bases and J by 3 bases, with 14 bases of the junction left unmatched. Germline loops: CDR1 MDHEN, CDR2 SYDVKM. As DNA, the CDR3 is TGTGCCAGCAGCGACAGGGGGCGAACCGTGATACGCTACGAGCAGTACTTC. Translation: CASSDRGRTVIRYEQYF.

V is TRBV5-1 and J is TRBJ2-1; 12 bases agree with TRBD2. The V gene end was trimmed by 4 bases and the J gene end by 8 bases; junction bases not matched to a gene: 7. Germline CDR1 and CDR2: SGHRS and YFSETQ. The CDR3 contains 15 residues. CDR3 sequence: CASSPGTSGFHEQFF. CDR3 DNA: TGCGCCAGCAGCCCCGGGACTAGCGGGTTTCATGAGCAGTTCTTC.